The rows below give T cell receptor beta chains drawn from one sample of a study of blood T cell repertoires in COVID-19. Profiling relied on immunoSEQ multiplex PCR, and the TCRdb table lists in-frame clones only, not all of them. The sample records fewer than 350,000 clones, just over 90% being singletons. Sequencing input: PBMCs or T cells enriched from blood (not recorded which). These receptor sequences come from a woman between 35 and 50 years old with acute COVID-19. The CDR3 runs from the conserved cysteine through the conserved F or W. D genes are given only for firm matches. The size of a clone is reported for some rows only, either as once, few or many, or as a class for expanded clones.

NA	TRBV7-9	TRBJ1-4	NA	TGTGCCAGCAGCTTAGGAGAGCTCAGGGGAACTAATGAAAAACTGTTTTTT	CASSLGELRGTNEKLFF
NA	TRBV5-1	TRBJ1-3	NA	TGCGCCAGCAGCAACCTCGGGGGGTCTGGAAACACCATATATTTT	CASSNLGGSGNTIYF
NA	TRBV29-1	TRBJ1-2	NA	TGCAGCGTTGAAGATCCGGGGAGTCTTATCTATGGCTACACCTTC	CSVEDPGSLIYGYTF
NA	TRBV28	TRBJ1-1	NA	TGTGCCAGCAGTCAAAGCCGCGGAAGAAACACTGAAGCTTTCTTT	CASSQSRGRNTEAFF
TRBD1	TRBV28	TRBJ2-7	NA	TGTGCCAGCAGTACCTCGACAGGGGCCTACGAGCAGTACTTC	CASSTSTGAYEQYF
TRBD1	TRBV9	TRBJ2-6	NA	TGTGCCAGCAGCCGGGGACAGGGGGCGTTTGGGGCCAACGTCCTGACTTTC	CASSRGQGAFGANVLTF
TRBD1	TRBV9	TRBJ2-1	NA	TGTGCCAGCAGCGCCGGGACAGGGGCACCCAATGAGCAGTTCTTC	CASSAGTGAPNEQFF
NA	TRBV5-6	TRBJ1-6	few	TGTGCCAGCAGCTTGGGTCGGGTCAGCTTGAATTCACCCCTCCACTTT	CASSLGRVSLNSPLHF
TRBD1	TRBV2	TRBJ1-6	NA	TGTGCCAGCAGTGAAGAGGGACAGGTGACTTCACCCCTCCACTTT	CASSEEGQVTSPLHF
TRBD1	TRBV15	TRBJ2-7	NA	TGTGCCACCAGCAGGAGGGGGATTGGGGACAGAACCATGGAGCAGTACTTC	CATSRRGIGDRTMEQYF
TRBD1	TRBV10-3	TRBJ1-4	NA	TGTGCCATCAGCTCCCGGACAGGGGGGCGGAATGAAAAACTGTTTTTT	CAISSRTGGRNEKLFF
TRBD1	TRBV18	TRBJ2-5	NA	TGTGCCAGCTCACCCTCCGGACAGGTGGGGACCCAGTACTTC	CASSPSGQVGTQYF
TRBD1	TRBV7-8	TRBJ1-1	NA	TGTGCCAGCAGCCAGACAGGGACTGAAGCTTTCTTT	CASSQTGTEAFF
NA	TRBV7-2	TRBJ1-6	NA	TGTGCCAGCAGCTTAGATCTCCCAGGGTCTTCACCCCTCCACTTT	CASSLDLPGSSPLHF
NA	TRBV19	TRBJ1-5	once	TGTGCCAGTAGTTTTCGGGCCTGGGGCCAGCCCCAGCATTTT	CASSFRAWGQPQHF
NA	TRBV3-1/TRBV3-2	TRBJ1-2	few	TGTGCCAGCAGCCAAGCATTCGGGGGTGACTATGGCTACACCTTC	CASSQAFGGDYGYTF
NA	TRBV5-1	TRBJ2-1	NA	TGCGCCAGCAGTTTTGACAATCCCTCCTACAATGAGCAGTTCTTC	CASSFDNPSYNEQFF
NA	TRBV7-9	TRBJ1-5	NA	TGTGCCAGCAGCTTAGGGCCTACAGGGTATGGCAATCAGCCCCAGCATTTT	CASSLGPTGYGNQPQHF
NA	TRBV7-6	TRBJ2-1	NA	TGTGCCAGCAGCTTAGTTCAGGGGTCTACCTACAATGAGCAGTTCTTC	CASSLVQGSTYNEQFF
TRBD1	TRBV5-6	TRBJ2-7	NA	TGTGCCAGCAGCCAGGACAGGGGGAGGTACGAGCAGTACTTC	CASSQDRGRYEQYF
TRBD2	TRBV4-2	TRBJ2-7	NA	TGTGCCAGCAGCCCCCTCGGGACTAGCGAAACCTACGAGCAGTACTTC	CASSPLGTSETYEQYF
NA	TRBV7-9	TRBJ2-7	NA	TGTGCCAGCAGCTTCCCTAGTTCGAACGAGCAGTACTTC	CASSFPSSNEQYF
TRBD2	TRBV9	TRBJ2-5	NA	TGTGCCAGCAGCCCTGAGGGAGGGTCGGAGACCCAGTACTTC	CASSPEGGSETQYF